Shown below are 23 T cell receptor beta chains from a single sample sequenced in a study of brain T cells in children with intractable seizures. Produced via immunoSEQ multiplex PCR; TCRdb's table is partial and in-frame only. The sample holds around 80,000 clones, around 91% seen once. The sample consisted of peripheral blood, taken at surgery. Receptors originate from a girl aged 2-10 years with Rasmussen encephalitis and intractable seizures.

The chain links TRBV2 to TRBJ2-7, with no clear D. V dropped 5 bases and J dropped 1 base, with 12 bases sitting between them. The germline gives CDR1 SNHLY, CDR2 FYNNEI. The CDR3 length is 14 residues. CDR3 sequence: CASSPVASSYEQYF. DNA of the CDR3: TGTGCCAGCAGTCCCGTAGCCTCTTCCTACGAGCAGTACTTC.

A single count supports this clone. V usage is TRBV28 and J usage is TRBJ2-1; D is perhaps TRBD1 (5 bases). Looked up from germline, CDR1 is MDHEN and CDR2 is SYDVKM. This CDR3 contains 11 residues. Trimming took off 6 bases at V and 8 bases at J, with 8 bases between the two ends. The CDR3: CASSPGHEQFF. The DNA of the CDR3 is TGTGCCAGCAGCCCAGGGCATGAGCAGTTCTTC.

The chain carries TRBV19 and TRBJ1-6, with D unresolved. The V gene's germline CDR1 is LNHDA and CDR2 SQIVND (reference sequence). The germline V and J ends were trimmed by 3 bases and 5 bases, with 26 bases remaining between them. This CDR3 has 20 amino acids. The CDR3 loop reads CASSMWFKLSASPNNSPLHF. The CDR3 DNA sequence: TGTGCCAGTAGTATGTGGTTTAAGTTATCGGCGTCCCCGAATAATTCACCCCTCCACTTT.

Here the CDR3 DNA reads TGTGCCAGCAGCGGCTGGGGGAGTCCCCGACAGACAGCTAACTATGGCTACACCTTC. Protein: CASSGWGSPRQTANYGYTF. The chain recombines TRBV9 with TRBJ1-2; TRBD1 is a possible D gene (5 bases). V lost 3 bases and J lost 0, with 24 bases in between. Germline values: CDR1 SGDLS, CDR2 YYNGEE. The CDR3 consists of 19 residues.

This chain links TRBV6-5 with TRBJ1-5; TRBD1 aligns across 9 bases. V was clipped by 5 bases and J by 4 bases; unmatched bases: 6. The CDR3 sequence is 15 residues long. Germline loops: CDR1 MNHEY, CDR2 SVGAGI. The CDR3 reads CASSHEQGANQPQHF. As DNA, the CDR3 is TGTGCCAGCAGTCACGAACAGGGGGCGAATCAGCCCCAGCATTTT.

This chain joins TRBV27 and TRBJ2-5; possible D gene TRBD2, 7 bases. Germline CDR1 is MNHEY and CDR2 is SMNVEV (reference sequence). This CDR3 has 15 residues. Trimming cost V 6 bases and J 3 bases, with 17 bases left between them. As DNA, the CDR3 is TGTGCCAGCAGGGGGGGCGGGGCGGGAGAAGAGACCCAGTACTTC. Translating gives CASRGGGAGEETQYF.

The chain links TRBV2 to TRBJ2-7; D is uncertain. CDR1 and CDR2 from the germline V gene are SNHLY and FYNNEI. The CDR3 has 13 amino acids. Trimming stripped 6 bases from V and 6 bases from J, with 15 bases between. The CDR3 region has the DNA TGTGCCAGCAGCTTTGGACCCTCGCGCGAGCAGTACTTC. This translates into CASSFGPSREQYF.

The chain carries TRBV5-1 and TRBJ1-1; D unresolved. Germline V CDR1 and CDR2: SGHRS, YFSETQ. V lost 0 bases and J lost 4, with 7 bases in between. The CDR3 is made up of 13 amino acids. This chain's CDR3 is CASSLVEATEAFF. The DNA for the CDR3 is TGCGCCAGCAGCTTGGTTGAGGCCACTGAAGCTTTCTTT.

This clone has more than one count but fewer than ten. The chain recombines TRBV5-1 with TRBJ1-3; the D gene is possibly TRBD1 (6 bases). The germline V and J ends were trimmed by 2 bases and 2 bases, with 11 bases remaining between them. CDR3 length: 15 residues. Germline CDR1 is SGHRS and CDR2 is YFSETQ. The CDR3 DNA reads as TGCGCCAGCAGCTTACAGGGATCTACTGGAAACACCATATATTTT. Residues: CASSLQGSTGNTIYF.

The genes are TRBV23-1 and TRBJ2-7, with a tentative D call TRBD2 (6 bases). TRBV23-1 is known as an ORF, though its function is uncertain. The CDR3 extends over 13 amino acids. The V gene lost 7 bases and the J gene lost 0 bases, with 10 bases spanning the gap. The DNA for the CDR3 is TGCGCCAGCATCGGGAGATTCTCCTACGAGCAGTACTTC. Translation: CASIGRFSYEQYF.

The V call is TRBV9, the J call TRBJ2-1, with 12 bases identical to TRBD2. V dropped 1 base and J dropped 0; count of bases not matched to a gene: 5. Germline lookup yields CDR1 SGDLS and CDR2 YYNGEE. CDR3 length equals 18 residues. Here the CDR3 reads CASSVTSGGTSSYNEQFF. CDR3 coding DNA: TGTGCCAGCAGCGTAACTAGCGGGGGGACGAGCTCCTACAATGAGCAGTTCTTC.

The CDR3 reads CASSKGQSQVEKLFF. In DNA, the CDR3 is TGTGCCAGCAGCAAGGGACAGTCTCAGGTTGAAAAACTGTTTTTT. V and J are TRBV21-1 and TRBJ1-4; TRBD1, the table's D call, lacks a check against the DNA. TRBV21-1 is listed as a pseudogene. The CDR3 is made up of 15 amino acids.

This clone was seen only once. This chain joins TRBV28 and TRBJ1-5; TRBD1 might be the D (6 bases). CDR3 length: 16 amino acids. Per the germline V gene, CDR1 is MDHEN and CDR2 is SYDVKM. The germline V and J ends were trimmed by 5 bases and 6 bases, with 20 bases remaining between them. This CDR3 is CASSPIQGPFGQPQHF. The CDR3 nucleotides read TGTGCCAGCAGTCCTATACAGGGACCTTTTGGTCAGCCCCAGCATTTT.

This sequence joins TRBV29-1 and TRBJ2-2; the D gene is possibly TRBD2 (5 bases). The CDR3 contains 16 residues. With 3 bases removed from V and 1 base from J, the gap between germline ends came to 15 bases. Germline CDR1 and CDR2: SQVTM and ANQGSEA. The CDR3 region is CSVESGRDLNTGELFF. CDR3 DNA: TGCAGCGTTGAGAGCGGTCGCGATTTGAACACCGGGGAGCTGTTTTTT.

The chain joins TRBV6-5 to TRBJ2-1; 12 positions agree with TRBD2. CDR3 length: 15 residues. CDR1 and CDR2 from the germline V gene are MNHEY and SVGAGI. The J segment lost 6 bases and the V segment lost 5 bases, leaving 5 bases of the junction unmatched. The CDR3 bases are TGTGCCAGCAGTCTAGGACTAGCGGGGCCCAATGAGCAGTTCTTC. It specifies CASSLGLAGPNEQFF.

The chain recombines TRBV20-1 with TRBJ1-4, with a weak D call TRBD1 (5 bases). Germline CDR1 reads DFQATT; CDR2 reads SNEGSKA (reference sequence). This CDR3 region has 13 residues. V was cut by 3 bases and J by 8 bases, with 13 bases left in between. CDR3 loop: CSASGGREEKLFF. The CDR3 DNA is TGCAGTGCTAGTGGGGGACGCGAGGAAAAACTGTTTTTT.

The chain has TRBV14 and TRBJ2-7, with 9 bases aligning to TRBD2. CDR1 and CDR2 from the germline V gene are SGHDN and FVKESK. The CDR3 runs 16 residues. The ends lost 1 base at V and 4 bases at J; junction bases unmatched: 8. CDR3 DNA sequence: TGTGCCAGCAGCCAAGTTAAGAAAGCGGGAGGTTACGAGCAGTACTTC. Translated: CASSQVKKAGGYEQYF. Drawing the rest from reference TRBV14 and TRBJ2-7, the complete variable domain is EAGVTQFPSHSVIEKGQTVTLRCDPISGHDNLYWYRRVMGKEIKFLLHFVKESKQDESGMPNNRFLAERTGGTYSTLKVQPAELEDSGVYFCASSQVKKAGGYEQYFGPGTRLTVT.

The chain is built from TRBV18 and TRBJ1-5; D may be TRBD1 (5 bases). V lost 3 bases and J 4 bases, leaving 13 bases between the germline ends. From germline, CDR1 is KGHSH and CDR2 LQKENI. This CDR3 comprises 15 residues. The CDR3 DNA reads as TGTGCCAGCTCACCCGGGGGAATACGGAATCAGCCCCAGCATTTT. Amino acids: CASSPGGIRNQPQHF.

The chain combines TRBV7-6 with TRBJ2-1, with 7 nucleotides matching TRBD2. The CDR3 sequence is 17 residues long. With 1 base clipped from V and 8 bases from J, the junction kept 14 bases outside the gene matches. Looked up from germline, CDR1 is SGHVS and CDR2 is FNYEAQ. The CDR3 DNA sequence: TGTGCCAGCAGCTTAGAGGGCCTAGCGGCCCGGTTGGATGAGCAGTTCTTC. Amino acids: CASSLEGLAARLDEQFF.

The J gene is TRBJ2-7, the V gene TRBV6-5, with a possible D match to TRBD2 (5 bases). This CDR3 spans 15 amino acids. With 7 bases removed from V and 0 bases from J, the gap between germline ends came to 16 bases. The germline V gene has CDR1 MNHEY and CDR2 SVGAGI. CDR3 in DNA: TGTGCCAGCAAGGTTGGCGGGCGGAGCTCCTACGAGCAGTACTTC. Translated, it gives CASKVGGRSSYEQYF.

The V and J genes are TRBV24-1 and TRBJ2-2; 8 bases are shared with TRBD1. The CDR3 sequence is 14 residues long. Losses at the gene ends were 3 bases for V and 7 bases for J; bases not matched to a gene: 3. The germline V gene encodes CDR1 KGHDR and CDR2 SFDVKD. The DNA for the CDR3 is TGTGCCACCAGTGATCCGGACAGGGTCGGGGAGCTGTTTTTT. This encodes CATSDPDRVGELFF.

This chain connects TRBV27 to TRBJ2-4; no reliable D call. V lost 6 bases to trimming and J lost 7 bases, with 16 bases between them. This CDR3 has 14 residues. Germline-derived CDR1 and CDR2 are MNHEY and SMNVEV (reference sequence). The CDR3 region is CASSRAPRGNIQYF. The CDR3 DNA is TGTGCCAGCAGCAGAGCGCCTAGAGGTAACATTCAGTACTTC.

The chain joins TRBV5-4 to TRBJ2-1, with a tentative D call TRBD2 (5 bases). The CDR3 is 15 amino acids. CDR1 and CDR2 (germline): SGHNT, YYREEE (reference sequence). The germline V and J ends were trimmed by 4 bases and 9 bases, with 20 bases remaining between them. The CDR3 is CASSRGASLGSEQFF. The DNA of the CDR3 is TGTGCCAGCAGCCGGGGAGCTAGTTTAGGGAGTGAGCAGTTCTTC.